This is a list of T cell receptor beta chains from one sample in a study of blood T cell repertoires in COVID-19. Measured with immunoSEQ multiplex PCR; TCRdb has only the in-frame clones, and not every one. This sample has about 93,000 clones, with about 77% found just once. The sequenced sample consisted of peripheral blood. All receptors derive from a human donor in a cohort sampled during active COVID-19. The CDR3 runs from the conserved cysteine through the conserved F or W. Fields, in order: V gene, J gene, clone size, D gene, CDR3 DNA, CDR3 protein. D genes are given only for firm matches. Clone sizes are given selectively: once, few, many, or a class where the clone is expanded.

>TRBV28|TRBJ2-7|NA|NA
TGTGCCAGCAGTTCAGGAGGCTCCTACGAGCAGTACTTC
CASSSGGSYEQYF
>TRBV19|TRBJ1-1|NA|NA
TGTGCCAGTAGCATCAGGGCCAGGTCCGGCAGGACTGAAGCTTTCTTT
CASSIRARSGRTEAFF
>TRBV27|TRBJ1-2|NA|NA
TGTGCCAGCAGTCCACAGGTTAACTATGGCTACACCTTC
CASSPQVNYGYTF
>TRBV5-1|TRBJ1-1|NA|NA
TGCGCCAGCAGCTTGGACCCCGCCAGGAACACTGAAGCTTTCTTT
CASSLDPARNTEAFF
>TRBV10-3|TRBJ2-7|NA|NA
TGTGCCACAGGGGGCGGGAGTACGTCCTACGAGCAGTACTTC
CATGGGSTSYEQYF
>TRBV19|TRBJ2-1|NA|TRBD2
TGTGCCAGTAGAGATTATAGCGGGCAGTACAATGAGCAGTTCTTC
CASRDYSGQYNEQFF
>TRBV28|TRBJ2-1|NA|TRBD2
TGTGCCAGCAGTTTACCCAGCGGGGCTTCCCATGAGCAGTTCTTC
CASSLPSGASHEQFF
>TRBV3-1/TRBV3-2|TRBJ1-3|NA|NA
TGTGCCAGCAGCCAAGCCCCCGGCCTAGGTGGATACACCATATATTTT
CASSQAPGLGGYTIYF
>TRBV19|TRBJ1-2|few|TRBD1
TGTGCCAGTCCACCGGGACAGGGTGGAGGCTACACCTTC
CASPPGQGGGYTF
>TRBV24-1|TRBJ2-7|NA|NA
TGTGCCACCGCGGGGGCGCCGGGCTACGAGCAGTACTTC
CATAGAPGYEQYF
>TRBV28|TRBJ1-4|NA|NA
TGTGCCAGCAGTCTCATAGGGGACATCGGACGCGAAAACTTGTTTTTT
CASSLIGDIGRENLFF
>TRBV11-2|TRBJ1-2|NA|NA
TGTGCCAGCAGCTTAGTCCAAAATGGCTACACCTTC
CASSLVQNGYTF
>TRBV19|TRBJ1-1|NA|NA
TGTGCCAGTACGCCCCGGACGAGGGGGACTGAAGCTTTCTTT
CASTPRTRGTEAFF
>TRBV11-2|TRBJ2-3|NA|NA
TGTGCCAGCAGCTTACTAGACGGTACGCAGTATTTT
CASSLLDGTQYF
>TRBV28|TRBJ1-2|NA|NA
TGTGCCAGCAGTTTAGGGGCACAGGGCTACTATGGCTACACCTTC
CASSLGAQGYYGYTF
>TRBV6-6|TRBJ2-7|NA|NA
TGTGCCAGCTGGGCGTACGAAGAGCAGTACTTC
CASWAYEEQYF
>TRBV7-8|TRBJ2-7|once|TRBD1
TGTGCCAGCAGCTTACACAGGGGCTACGAGCAGTACTTC
CASSLHRGYEQYF
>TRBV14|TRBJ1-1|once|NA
TGTGCCAGCAGCCAAGCTAGGAACACTGAAGCTTTCTTT
CASSQARNTEAFF
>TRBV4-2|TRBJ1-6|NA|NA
TGTGCCAGCAGCCAAGATTACAGCTCCTATAATTCACCCCTCCACTTT
CASSQDYSSYNSPLHF
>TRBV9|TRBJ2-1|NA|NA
TGTGCCAGCAGCGAGGAGGGCGCAGCCTACAATGAGCAGTTCTTC
CASSEEGAAYNEQFF
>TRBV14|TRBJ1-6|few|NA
TGTGCCAGCAGCCAATTGGGGAGGGGGGTTTATAATTCACCCCTCCACTTT
CASSQLGRGVYNSPLHF
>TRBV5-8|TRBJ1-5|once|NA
TGTGCCAGCAGCCCCGGGCCCAGCGGTTATCAGCCCCAGCATTTT
CASSPGPSGYQPQHF
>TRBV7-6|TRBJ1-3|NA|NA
TGTGCCAGCAGCTTAGAGGGACAAGGAAACACCATATATTTT
CASSLEGQGNTIYF
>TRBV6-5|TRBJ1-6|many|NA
TGTGCCAGCACCTTGGGGGGGGGATATAATTCACCCCTCCACTTT
CASTLGGGYNSPLHF
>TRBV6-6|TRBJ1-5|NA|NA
TGTGCCAGCTGGAGCCAGAATAGCAATCAGCCCCAGCATTTT
CASWSQNSNQPQHF
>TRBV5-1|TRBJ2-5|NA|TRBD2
TGCGCCAGCAGCTTGGCAGCTAGCGGGCCGTCCGAGACCCAGTACTTC
CASSLAASGPSETQYF
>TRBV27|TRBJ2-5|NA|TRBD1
TGTGCCAGCAGTTTAAGGGGGCTGTGGCAAGAGACCCAGTACTTC
CASSLRGLWQETQYF
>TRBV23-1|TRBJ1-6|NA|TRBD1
TGCGCCAGCAGTCAACAGGGGGCTCTTATCTCACCCCTCCACTTT
CASSQQGALISPLHF
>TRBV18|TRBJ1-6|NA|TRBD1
TGTGCCAGCTCGAAGGACAGGGCCTCCTATAATTCACCCCTCCACTTT
CASSKDRASYNSPLHF
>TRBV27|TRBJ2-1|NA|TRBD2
TGTGCCAGCAGTAGGCTAGCGGGAGGGGCCTCCTACAATGAGCAGTTCTTC
CASSRLAGGASYNEQFF
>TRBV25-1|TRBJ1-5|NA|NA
TGTGCCAGCAGTGTGCCAGGGGCCCCCGAATATAGCAATCAGCCCCAGCATTTT
CASSVPGAPEYSNQPQHF
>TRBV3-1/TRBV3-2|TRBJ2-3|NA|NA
TGTGCCAGCAGCCATCTAGGGGGACGGGCAGATACGCAGTATTTT
CASSHLGGRADTQYF
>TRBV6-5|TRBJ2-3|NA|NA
TGTGCCAGCCACCACCGAGGGCGGACAGATACGCAGTATTTT
CASHHRGRTDTQYF
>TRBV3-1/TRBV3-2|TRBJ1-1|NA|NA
TGTGCCAGCAGCCAGCTAGGGAGCGCTTTCTTT
CASSQLGSAFF
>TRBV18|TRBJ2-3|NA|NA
TGTGCCAGCTCACCATTTATTAGCCTCACAGATACGCAGTATTTT
CASSPFISLTDTQYF
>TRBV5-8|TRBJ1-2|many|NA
TGTGCCAGCCGACTTGACCTGGGTTATGGCTACACCTTC
CASRLDLGYGYTF